These T cell receptor beta chains were read from a single sample in a study of early T cells in non-severe SARS-CoV-2 infection. Via MiXCR, TCRdb re-called the 5' RACE reads, giving one row per CDR3 protein. The sample carries tens of thousands of distinct CDR3 sequences, roughly 5% recorded once. What was sequenced was whole blood. These receptor sequences come from an adult who was a healthcare worker with PCR-confirmed SARS-CoV-2 infection or an uninfected control (not recorded which). Both conserved end residues are trimmed from each CDR3.

TRBV5-4	ASSLSYDIRGQETQY
TRBV7-9	ASSLAEVEGGTIY
TRBV20-1	SALGQGAYSNQPQH
TRBV20-1	SATPTAEVGEQY
TRBV9	ASSSSGSSYNEQF
TRBV25-1	ASSPGAGYNEQF
TRBV12-3/TRBV12-4	ASSHPTSGHSKSSYNEQF
TRBV29-1	SVGQGEGTEAF
TRBV7-2	ASLTLGLGGTDTQY
TRBV27	ASFSSSYEQY
TRBV3-1	ASSPGTALMGNTIY
TRBV24-1	ATRGSAGSGYT
TRBV7-9	ASSFGDYRGEQF
TRBV20-1	SSDLYNEQF
TRBV6-2/TRBV6-3	ASTQHPTGSTQY
TRBV24-1	AASGGPTGEQY
TRBV11-2	ASSLDRVSGNTIY
TRBV7-2	ASRRTGPYFSGNTIY
TRBV11-1	ASSSLVKREYYNEQF
TRBV27	ASSLGGMNTEAF
TRBV28	AGRRSGDGGYT
TRBV11-3	ASSLGRGSTEAF
TRBV2	ASSGTGGTTYT
TRBV28	ASSSLAGGYEQY
TRBV12-3/TRBV12-4	ASSPGTVQETQY
TRBV28	ASSPNTEAF
TRBV3-1	ASSPGQGGYEQY
TRBV12-3/TRBV12-4	ASSLNTGTDSSYEQY
TRBV5-4	ASGQASTDTQY
TRBV7-9	ASSLSLGLAKETQY